The next 20 T cell receptor beta chains were all read from a single sample in a study of T cell responses to AZD1222 COVID-19 vaccine. Sequencing used immunoSEQ multiplex PCR; TCRdb keeps in-frame clones, though not all of them. In the table there are tens of thousands of clones, approximately 83% of which are singletons. The sample in question was peripheral blood, obtained on day 0 of AZD1222 vaccination. The receptors here all came from an adult in good health.

The chain carries TRBV5-1 and TRBJ2-6, with D unclear. This CDR3 spans 14 amino acids. The germline gives CDR1 SGHRS, CDR2 YFSETQ. Trimming pared 2 bases from V and 4 bases from J, leaving 7 bases between. CDR3 protein: CASSFAPGANVLTF. As DNA, the CDR3 is TGCGCCAGCAGCTTCGCGCCCGGGGCCAACGTCCTGACTTTC.

The J gene is TRBJ2-7, the V gene TRBV5-6, with D unclear. CDR1 and CDR2 from the germline V gene are SGHDT and YYEEEE. Trimming cost V 7 bases and J 4 bases, with 21 bases left between them. The CDR3 is 15 amino acids. CDR3 DNA: TGTGCCAGCTCTCCCGCTGTAGGGCGAGTATACGAGCAGTACTTC. Translating gives CASSPAVGRVYEQYF.

DNA for the CDR3: TGTGCCAGCAGCTCATCCGGATGGGACTATGGCTACACCTTC. It yields the protein CASSSSGWDYGYTF. The J gene is TRBJ1-2, the V gene TRBV7-8, with D unresolved. This CDR3 has 14 amino acids. The germline V gene encodes CDR1 SGHVS and CDR2 FQNEAQ. V lost 4 bases, J lost 3 bases, and 12 bases lay in between.

The genes are TRBV19 and TRBJ2-3, with 12 bases identical to TRBD1. Germline V lookup: CDR1 LNHDA, CDR2 SQIVND (reference sequence). V lost 5 bases to trimming and J lost 2 bases; unmatched junction nucleotides: 8. This CDR3 comprises 17 residues. CDR3 sequence: CASSPRDRGPPTDTQYF. Here the CDR3 DNA reads TGTGCCAGTAGTCCCCGGGACAGGGGGCCCCCCACAGATACGCAGTATTTT. Combining the CDR3 with reference TRBV19 and TRBJ2-3 gives the whole variable domain DGGITQSPKYLFRKEGQNVTLSCEQNLNHDAMYWYRQDPGQGLRLIYYSQIVNDFQKGDIAEGYSVSREKKESFPLTVTSAQKNPTAFYLCASSPRDRGPPTDTQYFGPGTRLTVL.

The chain combines TRBV9 with TRBJ2-7; no clear D. The CDR3 consists of 12 residues. Germline V gene sequence: CDR1 SGDLS, CDR2 YYNGEE. Trimming removed 0 bases at V and 5 bases at J, with 6 bases between. In nucleotides, the CDR3 is TGTGCCAGCAGCGTAGCAGAAAACGAGCAGTACTTC. Translation gives CASSVAENEQYF.

The chain employs TRBV4-3 and TRBJ1-2; the D is unclear. Germline V gene sequence: CDR1 LGHNA, CDR2 YSLEER. V shed 0 bases and J shed 5 bases, with 7 bases lying between them. CDR3 length: 13 residues. In DNA form, the CDR3 reads TGCGCCAGCAGCCAAGATCGTACTTATGGCTACACCTTC. This codes for CASSQDRTYGYTF.

The chain joins TRBV11-2 to TRBJ2-3; 8 bases map to TRBD1. J gave up 2 bases and V 5 bases, and 6 bases lay outside the gene matches. The CDR3 has 15 amino acids. In germline, CDR1 is SGHAT, CDR2 FQNNGV. The CDR3 here is CASSLGTGYTDTQYF. DNA of the CDR3: TGTGCCAGCAGCCTCGGGACAGGCTACACAGATACGCAGTATTTT.

The chain has TRBV6-5 and TRBJ1-5, with 8 bases matching TRBD1. V lost 6 bases and J lost 6; bases outside the gene matches: 4. This CDR3 comprises 13 residues. Looked up from germline, CDR1 is MNHEY and CDR2 is SVGAGI. For the CDR3, the DNA is TGTGCCAGCAGGGTGACAGGGGCTCAGCCCCAGCATTTT. As protein: CASRVTGAQPQHF.

This sequence joins TRBV7-2 and TRBJ1-1; no reliable D call. Trimming left V 3 bases short and J 2 bases short, with 7 bases between. Germline CDR1 reads SGHTA; CDR2 reads FQGNSA. The CDR3 consists of 13 residues. Written as DNA, the CDR3 is TGTGCCAGCAGCTTTAACAGCAACACTGAAGCTTTCTTT. Translating it yields CASSFNSNTEAFF.

The chain couples TRBV28 to TRBJ1-1, with a tentative D call TRBD1 (6 bases). CDR1 and CDR2 from the germline V gene are MDHEN and SYDVKM. The CDR3 is made up of 14 amino acids. Trimming shortened V by 8 bases and J by 0 bases, and 13 bases separated the two germline ends. CDR3 DNA: TGTGCCAGCTTTGGGGGCGGTGTGAACACTGAAGCTTTCTTT. Its translation: CASFGGGVNTEAFF.

This rearrangement joins TRBV20-1 to TRBJ1-2; D is perhaps TRBD1 (6 bases). The length of the CDR3 is 13 residues. From germline, CDR1 is DFQATT and CDR2 SNEGSKA (reference sequence). The V and J ends lost 3 bases and 2 bases respectively, with 10 bases between them. The chain's CDR3 is CSASQGPNYGYTF. The CDR3 DNA is TGCAGTGCTAGTCAGGGGCCAAACTATGGCTACACCTTC.

The genes are TRBV5-1 and TRBJ1-2; D unresolved. Trimming took 1 base from V and 0 from J, leaving 10 bases between them. The CDR3 loop spans 15 amino acids. Germline CDR1 is SGHRS and CDR2 is YFSETQ. Written as DNA, the CDR3 is TGCGCCAGCAGCTTGACAGTAGTAGCTAACTATGGCTACACCTTC. Translating gives CASSLTVVANYGYTF.

The rearrangement links TRBV5-8 to TRBJ1-2, with D hard to call. Germline values: CDR1 SGHTS, CDR2 YDEGEE. The V end was cut by 2 bases, the J end by 6 bases, with 14 bases between. This CDR3 comprises 14 residues. The CDR3 region has the DNA TGTGCCAGCAGCTTCGATAGGGAAGGGAATGGCTACACCTTC. Protein sequence: CASSFDREGNGYTF.

This chain joins TRBV28 and TRBJ1-2, with 8 bases lining up with TRBD1. This CDR3 has 14 residues. V was pared by 8 bases and J by 0 bases, with 5 bases of the junction left unmatched. The germline gives CDR1 MDHEN, CDR2 SYDVKM. This chain's CDR3 is CASEPGQANYGYTF. CDR3 nucleotide sequence: TGTGCCAGCGAACCGGGACAGGCTAACTATGGCTACACCTTC.

This chain joins TRBV10-1 and TRBJ2-2; 10 bases align to TRBD1. In germline, CDR1 is WNHNN, CDR2 SYGVQD (reference sequence). Losses at the gene ends were 6 bases for V and 2 bases for J; bases not matched to a gene: 9. This CDR3 region has 17 residues. The CDR3 sequence: CASRRRTGGDNTGELFF. The DNA for the CDR3 is TGCGCCAGCAGAAGAAGGACAGGGGGAGACAACACCGGGGAGCTGTTTTTT.

The V and J genes are TRBV3-1 (or the pseudogene TRBV3-2) and TRBJ2-4; D ambiguous. With 0 bases removed from V and 7 bases from J, the gap between germline ends came to 7 bases. In germline, CDR1 is LGHDT, CDR2 YNNKEL (reference sequence). CDR3 length: 13 residues. The CDR3 coding sequence is TGTGCCAGCAGCCAAGACTCGACTAACATTCAGTACTTC. Encoded protein: CASSQDSTNIQYF.

The V and J genes are TRBV5-1 and TRBJ2-7; no definite D call. V was trimmed by 0 bases and J by 7 bases, leaving 14 bases between them. CDR3 length equals 14 residues. Germline loops: CDR1 SGHRS, CDR2 YFSETQ. CDR3 amino acids: CASSLVSSHGEQYF. For the CDR3, the DNA is TGCGCCAGCAGCTTGGTGAGCTCCCACGGGGAGCAGTACTTC.

The chain links TRBV9 to TRBJ2-5, with D possibly matching TRBD2 (6 bases). This CDR3 comprises 15 residues. Germline V lookup: CDR1 SGDLS, CDR2 YYNGEE. V shed 0 bases and J shed 5 bases, with 14 bases lying between them. CDR3 sequence reads: CASSVAPLAGETQYF. The CDR3 nucleotides read TGTGCCAGCAGCGTAGCCCCACTAGCAGGGGAGACCCAGTACTTC. Based on the CDR3 plus reference TRBV9 and TRBJ2-5, the full variable domain is DSGVTQTPKHLITATGQRVTLRCSPRSGDLSVYWYQQSLDQGLQFLIQYYNGEERAKGNILERFSAQQFPDLHSELNLSSLELGDSALYFCASSVAPLAGETQYFGPGTRLLVL.

This sequence joins TRBV7-3 and TRBJ2-2; no clear D gene. Trimming cost V 1 base and J 6 bases, with 12 bases left between them. Germline V gives CDR1 SGHTA, CDR2 FQGTGA. This CDR3 is 15 amino acids long. The CDR3 protein is CASSLSVSGAGELFF. The CDR3 DNA follows: TGTGCCAGCAGCTTAAGCGTTAGTGGGGCCGGGGAGCTGTTTTTT.

The chain employs TRBV30 and TRBJ1-1; no firm D call. V dropped 3 bases and J dropped 3 bases, with 8 bases sitting between them. Germline V CDR1 and CDR2: GTSNPN, SVGIG (reference sequence). This CDR3 region has 12 residues. In DNA, the CDR3 is TGTGCCTGGAGGGTGGGGTACACTGAAGCTTTCTTT. Its protein is CAWRVGYTEAFF.